This entry is about one T cell receptor beta chain. This CDR3 has 17 amino acids. These data are taken from a study of blood T cell repertoires in COVID-19. Study-wide background: PBMCs, B-cell-depleted T cells, or T cells were the source of the cDNA or gDNA that made up the material.

The method was immunoSEQ multiplex PCR; TCRdb's version includes in-frame clones alone and lacks a portion of them. The data contain some 290,000 clones, roughly 89% of them singletons. This sequence was found in a woman in her 30s with COVID-19, enrolled during active disease. Sequencing was done on a sample of peripheral blood. The chain is built from TRBV12-2 and TRBJ2-3; TRBD2, as called in the table, went unchecked against the DNA. TRBV12-2 constitutes a pseudogene. The CDR3 coding sequence is TGTGCAAGTCGCTTTCGGCCCCCCCGGGGATACACAGATACGCAGTATTTT. As protein: CASRFRPPRGYTDTQYF.